Below are 18 T cell receptor beta chains sequenced from a single sample in a study of T cell changes during pregnancy in multiple sclerosis. This table comes from immunoSEQ multiplex PCR, and its TCRdb copy is limited to in-frame clones, with some not included. Found here are around 26,000 clones, approximately 89% of them singletons; the top ten hold roughly 17%. The specimen comprised CD8+ T cells from peripheral blood mononuclear cells, sampled in the second trimester of pregnancy. These receptors were collected from a female donor with multiple sclerosis, enrolled in a pregnancy study.

Only a few counts were recorded for this clone. V gene TRBV28 combines with J gene TRBJ2-1; tentative D call: TRBD2 (6 bases). Trimming pared 3 bases from V and 3 bases from J, leaving 9 bases between. Germline CDR1 MDHEN, CDR2 SYDVKM. The CDR3 has 14 amino acids. The CDR3 is CASSFLEGYNEQFF. In DNA, the CDR3 is TGTGCCAGCAGTTTCTTGGAGGGCTACAATGAGCAGTTCTTC. Full variable domain (missing parts from reference TRBV28 and TRBJ2-1): DVKVTQSSRYLVKRTGEKVFLECVQDMDHENMFWYRQDPGLGLRLIYFSYDVKMKEKGDIPEGYSVSREKKERFSLILESASTNQTSMYLCASSFLEGYNEQFFGPGTRLTVL.

The rearrangement uses TRBV27 and TRBJ1-1, with 7 bases identical to TRBD1. Germline V lookup: CDR1 MNHEY, CDR2 SMNVEV (reference sequence). V lost 7 bases and J lost 4; bases outside the gene matches: 9. The CDR3 consists of 14 residues. The CDR3 DNA follows: TGTGCCAGCAAGACGGGACAGAGGAGCACTGAAGCTTTCTTT. Translation: CASKTGQRSTEAFF.

The chain employs TRBV7-8 and TRBJ1-1, with D tentatively TRBD1 (6 bases). Germline V CDR1 and CDR2: SGHVS, FQNEAQ. The CDR3 has 15 amino acids. V lost 1 base to trimming and J lost 5 bases, with 14 bases between them. The CDR3 here is CASSLDRARRTEAFF. In DNA, the CDR3 is TGTGCCAGCAGCTTAGACAGGGCTCGAAGGACTGAAGCTTTCTTT.

This clone appeared a single time. This chain connects TRBV6-4 to TRBJ2-3; 8 positions match TRBD2. With V trimmed by 4 bases and J by 0 bases, 0 bases remained unmatched. Germline V lookup: CDR1 MRHNA, CDR2 SNTAGT. CDR3 size: 14 residues. The CDR3 DNA follows: TGTGCCAGCAGTGGCGGGGGGAGCACAGATACGCAGTATTTT. Translation gives CASSGGGSTDTQYF.

Only one count was recorded for this clone. This rearrangement joins TRBV19 to TRBJ1-1, with D unclear. The germline V gene encodes CDR1 LNHDA and CDR2 SQIVND (reference sequence). CDR3 size: 11 residues. V lost 3 bases and J 11 bases, leaving 10 bases between the germline ends. The CDR3 DNA reads TGTGCCAGTAGTATTAACTACGGGGCTTTCTTT. This encodes CASSINYGAFF.

The chain combines TRBV28 with TRBJ2-3; D possibly corresponds to TRBD2 (6 bases). Trimming removed 0 bases at V and 3 bases at J, with 13 bases between. Germline V gene lookup returns CDR1 MDHEN and CDR2 SYDVKM. CDR3 length: 16 residues. CDR3 sequence: CASSLWGGRATDTQYF. The CDR3 DNA reads as TGTGCCAGCAGTTTATGGGGAGGCAGGGCAACAGATACGCAGTATTTT.

This chain joins TRBV27 and TRBJ1-5; perhaps TRBD1 as D (5 bases). The CDR3 sequence is 14 residues long. The germline V and J ends were trimmed by 2 bases and 2 bases, with 7 bases remaining between them. Germline V gene lookup returns CDR1 MNHEY and CDR2 SMNVEV (reference sequence). The DNA of the CDR3 is TGTGCCAGCAGTTTAATAGGGGGCAATCAGCCCCAGCATTTT. Its protein is CASSLIGGNQPQHF.

CDR3 region: CASSNLGGTGLGEQYF. The CDR3 nucleotides are TGTGCCAGCAGTAACCTTGGCGGGACAGGGCTTGGCGAGCAGTACTTC. The rearrangement uses TRBV28 and TRBJ2-7; 9 bases map to TRBD1. V lost 5 bases to trimming and J lost 6 bases; unmatched junction nucleotides: 14. Germline V lookup: CDR1 MDHEN, CDR2 SYDVKM. CDR3 size: 16 residues.

This sequence joins TRBV7-3 and TRBJ2-1, with D perhaps matching TRBD1 (5 bases). Trimming removed 3 bases at V and 6 bases at J, with 12 bases between. CDR3 length: 14 residues. Looked up from germline, CDR1 is SGHTA and CDR2 is FQGTGA. CDR3 loop: CASSFSDSGNEQFF. The CDR3 bases are TGTGCCAGCAGCTTCTCCGACAGTGGCAATGAGCAGTTCTTC.

The chain carries TRBV19 and TRBJ2-1, with 10 bases matching TRBD1. Trimming at V came to 10 bases and at J to 9 bases, leaving 9 bases not matched to a gene. The germline gives CDR1 LNHDA, CDR2 SQIVND (reference sequence). The CDR3 loop spans 13 amino acids. DNA for the CDR3: TGTGCCACCGGACAGGGGGTTGAAGGTGAGCAGTTCTTC. Its protein product is CATGQGVEGEQFF. Supplemented by reference TRBV19 and TRBJ2-1, the full variable domain reads DGGITQSPKYLFRKEGQNVTLSCEQNLNHDAMYWYRQDPGQGLRLIYYSQIVNDFQKGDIAEGYSVSREKKESFPLTVTSAQKNPTAFYLCATGQGVEGEQFFGPGTRLTVL.

The V and J genes are TRBV5-4 and TRBJ1-2; TRBD1 might be the D (5 bases). V lost 3 bases, J lost 14 bases, and 26 bases lay in between. Germline V gene lookup returns CDR1 SGHNT and CDR2 YYREEE (reference sequence). The CDR3 extends over 15 amino acids. In DNA form, the CDR3 reads TGTGCCAGCAGCTATACGGGGGGTGCCCAAGAGGTGGAGACCTTC. The encoded protein is CASSYTGGAQEVETF.

The genes are TRBV14 and TRBJ2-5, with TRBD1 as a possible D gene (6 bases). Germline loops: CDR1 SGHDN, CDR2 FVKESK. The CDR3 contains 14 residues. V lost 3 bases to trimming and J lost 6 bases, with 14 bases between them. The CDR3 region is CASSHQGIMQTQYF. Here the CDR3 DNA reads TGTGCCAGCAGCCACCAGGGGATTATGCAGACCCAGTACTTC.

The chain has TRBV13 and TRBJ1-1, with D unclear. Trimming removed 1 base from V and 1 base from J, with 10 bases in between. This CDR3 has 15 amino acids. CDR1 PRHDT and CDR2 FYEKMQ come from the germline V gene (reference sequence). The CDR3 DNA is TGTGCCAGCAGCTTAGAGCCTTATAAGAACACTGAAGCTTTCTTT. It encodes CASSLEPYKNTEAFF.

V gene TRBV4-1 combines with J gene TRBJ2-5, with D possibly TRBD2 on 5 matching bases. V was trimmed by 2 bases and J by 1 base, leaving 11 bases between them. CDR1 is MGHRA, CDR2 YSYEKL, per germline. This CDR3 is built from 15 residues. CDR3 region: CASSQWESGQETQYF. The CDR3 DNA reads as TGCGCCAGCAGCCAATGGGAGAGCGGCCAAGAGACCCAGTACTTC.

This clone came up a few times. The chain uses TRBV11-3 and TRBJ2-1, with 8 bases fitting TRBD2. Unmatched junction bases numbered 2, after V lost 1 base and J lost 9 bases. CDR3 length: 13 amino acids. Germline V CDR1 and CDR2: SGHNT, YENEEA. CDR3 amino acids: CASSLASGFEQFF. As DNA, the CDR3 is TGTGCCAGCAGCTTAGCTAGCGGGTTTGAGCAGTTCTTC. Looking up the rest from reference TRBV11-3 and TRBJ2-1 gives the full variable domain: EAGVVQSPRYKIIEKKQPVAFWCNPISGHNTLYWYLQNLGQGPELLIRYENEEAVDDSQLPKDRFSAERLKGVDSTLKIQPAELGDSAVYLCASSLASGFEQFFGPGTRLTVL.

The rearrangement joins TRBV4-1 to TRBJ1-1; D is perhaps TRBD1 (5 bases). From germline, CDR1 is MGHRA and CDR2 YSYEKL. The CDR3 is made up of 14 amino acids. Trimming removed 3 bases at V and 5 bases at J, with 13 bases between. CDR3 protein: CASSQGPLSTEAFF. The CDR3, as DNA: TGCGCCAGCAGCCAGGGGCCGCTTTCTACTGAAGCTTTCTTT.

The V and J genes are TRBV4-1 and TRBJ2-7; a possible D gene is TRBD2 (6 bases). Trimming stripped 5 bases from V and 3 bases from J, with 14 bases between. Germline values: CDR1 MGHRA, CDR2 YSYEKL. CDR3 length: 14 amino acids. The CDR3 sequence is CASSLRTGGYEQYF. The CDR3 coding sequence is TGCGCCAGCAGCTTACGAACCGGGGGCTACGAGCAGTACTTC.

The chain joins TRBV5-4 to TRBJ2-5; 9 bases match TRBD1. The V gene end was trimmed by 4 bases and the J gene end by 4 bases; junction bases not matched to a gene: 5. The germline V gene has CDR1 SGHNT and CDR2 YYREEE (reference sequence). This CDR3 is built from 14 residues. CDR3 in DNA: TGTGCCAGCAGCCCGACAGGGGGAGGAGAGACCCAGTACTTC. It is translated as CASSPTGGGETQYF.